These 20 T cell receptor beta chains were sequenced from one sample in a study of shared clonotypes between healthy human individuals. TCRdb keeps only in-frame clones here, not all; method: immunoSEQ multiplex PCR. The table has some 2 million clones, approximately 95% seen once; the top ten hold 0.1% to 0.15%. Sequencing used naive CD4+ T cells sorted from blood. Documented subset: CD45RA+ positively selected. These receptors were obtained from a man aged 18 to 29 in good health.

The CDR3 nucleotides read TGTGCCAGCTCACGCGATGCGACAGGGACCTCCTACAATGAGCAGTTCTTC. Its translation: CASSRDATGTSYNEQFF. V and J are TRBV18 and TRBJ2-1; TRBD1 matches 7 bases. Germline CDR1 and CDR2: KGHSH and LQKENI. The CDR3 sequence is 17 residues long. V was clipped by 4 bases and J by 0 bases; unmatched bases: 9.

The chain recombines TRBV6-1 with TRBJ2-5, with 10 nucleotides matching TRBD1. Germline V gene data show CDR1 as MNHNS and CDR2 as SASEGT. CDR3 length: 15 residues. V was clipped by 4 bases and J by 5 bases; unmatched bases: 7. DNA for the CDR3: TGTGCCAGCAGTGTAGGACAGGGGGTTCGGGAGACCCAGTACTTC. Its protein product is CASSVGQGVRETQYF.

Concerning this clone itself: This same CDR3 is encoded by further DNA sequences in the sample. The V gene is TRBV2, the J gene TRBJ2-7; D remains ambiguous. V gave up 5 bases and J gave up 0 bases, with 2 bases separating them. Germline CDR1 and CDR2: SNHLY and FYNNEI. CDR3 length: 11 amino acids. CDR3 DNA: TGTGCCAGCAGTTACTCCTACGAGCAGTACTTC. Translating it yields CASSYSYEQYF.

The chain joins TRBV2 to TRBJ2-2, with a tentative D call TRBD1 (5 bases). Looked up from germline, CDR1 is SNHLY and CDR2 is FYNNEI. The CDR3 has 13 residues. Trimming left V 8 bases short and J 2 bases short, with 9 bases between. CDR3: CASGRVNTGELFF. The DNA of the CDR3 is TGTGCCAGCGGCAGGGTTAACACCGGGGAGCTGTTTTTT.

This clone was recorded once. The CDR3 DNA is TGCGCCAGCAGTGAGTCCAGGTTGAACACTGAAGCTTTCTTT. Residues: CASSESRLNTEAFF. The chain recombines TRBV10-2 with TRBJ1-1, with D unresolved. The germline gives CDR1 WSHSY, CDR2 SAAADI. Trimming cost V 0 bases and J 0 bases, with 5 bases left between them. CDR3 length: 14 residues.

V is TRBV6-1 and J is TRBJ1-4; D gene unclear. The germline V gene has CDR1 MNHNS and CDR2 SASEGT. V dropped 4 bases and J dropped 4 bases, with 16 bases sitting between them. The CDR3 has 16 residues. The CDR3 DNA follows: TGTGCCAGCAGTGGCCTCGGGCGGCCCCTTAATGAAAAACTGTTTTTT. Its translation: CASSGLGRPLNEKLFF.

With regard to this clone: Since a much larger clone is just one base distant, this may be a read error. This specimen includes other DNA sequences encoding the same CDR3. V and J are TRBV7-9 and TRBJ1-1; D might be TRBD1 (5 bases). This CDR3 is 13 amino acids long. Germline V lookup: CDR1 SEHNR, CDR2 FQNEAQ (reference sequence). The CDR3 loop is CASSVQGNTEAFF. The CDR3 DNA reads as TGTGCCAGCAGCGTTCAGGGAAACACTGAAGCCTTCTTT.

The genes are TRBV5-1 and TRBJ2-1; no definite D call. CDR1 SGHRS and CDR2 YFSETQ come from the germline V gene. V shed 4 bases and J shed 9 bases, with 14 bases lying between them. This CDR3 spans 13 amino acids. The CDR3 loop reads CASSKGLQSEQFF. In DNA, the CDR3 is TGCGCCAGCAGCAAGGGCCTTCAAAGTGAGCAGTTCTTC.

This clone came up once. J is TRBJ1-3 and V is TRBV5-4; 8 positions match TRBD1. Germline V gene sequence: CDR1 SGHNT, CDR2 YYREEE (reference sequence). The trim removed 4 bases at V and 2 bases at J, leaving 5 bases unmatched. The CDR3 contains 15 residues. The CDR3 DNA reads TGTGCCAGCAGCACAGGACAGGGCCCTGGAAACACCATATATTTT. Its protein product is CASSTGQGPGNTIYF.

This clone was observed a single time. For the CDR3, the DNA is TGTGCCAGCAGTTACTCGTATCCGGAACGGTACTACGAGCAGTACTTC. Amino acids: CASSYSYPERYYEQYF. The rearrangement uses TRBV6-5 and TRBJ2-7; D not certain. CDR3 size: 16 residues. Germline loops: CDR1 MNHEY, CDR2 SVGAGI. The V end lost 0 bases, the J end lost 3 bases, and 15 bases lay between the germline ends.

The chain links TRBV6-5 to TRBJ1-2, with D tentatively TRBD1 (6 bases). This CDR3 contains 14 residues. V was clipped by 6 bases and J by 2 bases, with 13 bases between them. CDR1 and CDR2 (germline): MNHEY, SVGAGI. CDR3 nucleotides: TGTGCCAGCAGCCCGGGACACGCGAACTATGGCTACACCTTC. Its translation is CASSPGHANYGYTF.

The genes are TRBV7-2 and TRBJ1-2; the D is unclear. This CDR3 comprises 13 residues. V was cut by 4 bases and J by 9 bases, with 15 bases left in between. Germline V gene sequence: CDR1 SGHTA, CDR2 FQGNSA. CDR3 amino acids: CASSSTGVERYTF. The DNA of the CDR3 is TGTGCCAGCAGCTCGACTGGGGTTGAGCGCTACACCTTC.

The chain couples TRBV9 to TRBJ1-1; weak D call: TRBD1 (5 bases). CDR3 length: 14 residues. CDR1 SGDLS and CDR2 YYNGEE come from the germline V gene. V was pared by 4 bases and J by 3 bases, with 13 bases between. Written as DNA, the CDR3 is TGTGCCAGCAGCCCAGGCAGGGTGGACACTGAAGCTTTCTTT. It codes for CASSPGRVDTEAFF.

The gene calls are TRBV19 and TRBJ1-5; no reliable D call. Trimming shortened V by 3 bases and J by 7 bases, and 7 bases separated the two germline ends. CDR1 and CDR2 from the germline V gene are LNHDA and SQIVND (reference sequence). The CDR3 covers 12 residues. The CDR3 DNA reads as TGTGCCAGTAGTATGGGGAGACAGCCCCAGCATTTT. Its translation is CASSMGRQPQHF.

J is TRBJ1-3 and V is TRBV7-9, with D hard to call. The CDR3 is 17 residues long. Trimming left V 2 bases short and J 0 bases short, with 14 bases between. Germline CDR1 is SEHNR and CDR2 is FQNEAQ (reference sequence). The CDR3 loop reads CASSLLSWQNSGNTIYF. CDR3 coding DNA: TGTGCCAGCAGCTTATTGTCATGGCAGAACTCTGGAAACACCATATATTTT. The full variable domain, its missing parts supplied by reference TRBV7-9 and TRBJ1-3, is DTGVSQNPRHKITKRGQNVTFRCDPISEHNRLYWYRQTLGQGPEFLTYFQNEAQLEKSRLLSDRFSAERPKGSFSTLEIQRTEQGDSAMYLCASSLLSWQNSGNTIYFGEGSWLTVV.

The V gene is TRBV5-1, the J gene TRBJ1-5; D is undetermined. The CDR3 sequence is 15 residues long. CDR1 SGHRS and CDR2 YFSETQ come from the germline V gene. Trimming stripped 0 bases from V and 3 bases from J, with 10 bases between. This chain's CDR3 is CASSLDSRANQPQHF. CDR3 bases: TGCGCCAGCAGCTTGGATAGTCGAGCCAATCAGCCCCAGCATTTT.

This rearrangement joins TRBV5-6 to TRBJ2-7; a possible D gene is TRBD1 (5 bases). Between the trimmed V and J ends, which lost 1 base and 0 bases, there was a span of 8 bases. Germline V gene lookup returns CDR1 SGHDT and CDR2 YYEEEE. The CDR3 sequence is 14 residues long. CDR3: CASSLYQGSYEQYF. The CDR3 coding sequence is TGTGCCAGCAGCTTGTATCAGGGCTCCTACGAGCAGTACTTC.

CDR3 amino acids: CASSLGRGVAQPQHF. DNA for the CDR3: TGTGCCAGCAGTTTGGGGAGGGGAGTTGCTCAGCCCCAGCATTTT. J is TRBJ1-5 and V is TRBV27, with D tentatively TRBD1 (5 bases). Germline loops: CDR1 MNHEY, CDR2 SMNVEV (reference sequence). V lost 3 bases and J 6 bases, leaving 15 bases between the germline ends. This CDR3 has 15 amino acids.

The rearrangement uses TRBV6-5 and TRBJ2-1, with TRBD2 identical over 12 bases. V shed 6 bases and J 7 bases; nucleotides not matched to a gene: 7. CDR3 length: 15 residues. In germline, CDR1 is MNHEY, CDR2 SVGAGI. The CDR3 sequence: CASRPLAGGPNEQFF. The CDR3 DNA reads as TGTGCCAGCAGGCCGCTAGCGGGAGGGCCTAATGAGCAGTTCTTC.

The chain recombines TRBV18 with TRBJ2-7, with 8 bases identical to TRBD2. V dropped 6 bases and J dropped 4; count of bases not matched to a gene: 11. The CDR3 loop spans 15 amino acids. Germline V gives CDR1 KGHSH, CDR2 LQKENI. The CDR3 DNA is TGTGCCAGCTCGCCGGGGGGTAGCGGGGTGTACGAGCAGTACTTC. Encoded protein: CASSPGGSGVYEQYF.